This record covers a single T cell receptor (beta chain). These data come from a study of blood T cell repertoires in COVID-19. Study at large: The origin of the acute and convalescent COVID-19 samples was the United States, Italy and Spain. T cells, B-cell-depleted T cells, or PBMCs supplied cDNA or gDNA.

Generated by immunoSEQ multiplex PCR, the TCRdb table keeps only in-frame clones and is missing some. The sample has some 230,000 clones, around 91% seen once; the top ten hold roughly 3.7%. CDR1 MDHEN and CDR2 SYDVKM come from the germline V gene. There are 15 residues in the CDR3. The V end was cut by 5 bases, the J end by 1 base, with 14 bases between. Enrollees, roughly 18 to 95 years old, lived in approximately 25 US areas. Participant-given clinical history determined each cohort assignment. This TCR came from a woman between 18 and 29 years old in a cohort exposed to, infected with or recovered from COVID-19 (not recorded which). Sequenced: PBMCs or T cells enriched from blood (not recorded which). This chain links TRBV28 with TRBJ1-1; D not resolved. The CDR3, as DNA: TGTGCCAGCAGTACAGCGGGGTCGGAGAACACTGAAGCTTTCTTT. This sequence encodes CASSTAGSENTEAFF.